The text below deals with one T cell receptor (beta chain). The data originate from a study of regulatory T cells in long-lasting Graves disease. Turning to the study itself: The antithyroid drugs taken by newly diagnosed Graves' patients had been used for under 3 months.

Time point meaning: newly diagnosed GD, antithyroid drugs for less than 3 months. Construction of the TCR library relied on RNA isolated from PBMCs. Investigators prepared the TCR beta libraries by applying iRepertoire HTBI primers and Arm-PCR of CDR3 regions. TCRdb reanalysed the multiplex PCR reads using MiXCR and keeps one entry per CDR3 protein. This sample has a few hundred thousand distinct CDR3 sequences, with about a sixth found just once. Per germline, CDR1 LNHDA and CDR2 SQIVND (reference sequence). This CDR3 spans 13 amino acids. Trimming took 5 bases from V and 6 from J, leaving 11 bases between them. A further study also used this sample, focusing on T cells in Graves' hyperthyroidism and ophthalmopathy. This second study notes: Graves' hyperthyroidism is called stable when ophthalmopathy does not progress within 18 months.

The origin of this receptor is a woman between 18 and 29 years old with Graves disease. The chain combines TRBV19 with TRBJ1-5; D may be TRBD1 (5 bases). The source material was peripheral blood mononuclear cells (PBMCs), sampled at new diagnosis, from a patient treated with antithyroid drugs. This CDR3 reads CASSWERGQPQHF. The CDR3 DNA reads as TGTGCCAGTAGTTGGGAAAGGGGTCAGCCCCAGCATTTT.